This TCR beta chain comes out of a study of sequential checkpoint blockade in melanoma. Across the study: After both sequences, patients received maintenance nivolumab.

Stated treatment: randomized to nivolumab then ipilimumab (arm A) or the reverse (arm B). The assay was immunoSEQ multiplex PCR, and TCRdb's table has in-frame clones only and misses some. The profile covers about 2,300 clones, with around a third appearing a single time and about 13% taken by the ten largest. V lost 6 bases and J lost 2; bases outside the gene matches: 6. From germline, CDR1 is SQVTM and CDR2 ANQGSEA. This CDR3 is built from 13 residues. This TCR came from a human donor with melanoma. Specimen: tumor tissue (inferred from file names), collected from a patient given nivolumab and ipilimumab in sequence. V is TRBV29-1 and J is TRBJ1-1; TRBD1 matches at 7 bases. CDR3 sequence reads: CSVNRGGNTEAFF. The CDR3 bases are TGCAGCGTGAACAGGGGCGGAAACACTGAAGCTTTCTTT.